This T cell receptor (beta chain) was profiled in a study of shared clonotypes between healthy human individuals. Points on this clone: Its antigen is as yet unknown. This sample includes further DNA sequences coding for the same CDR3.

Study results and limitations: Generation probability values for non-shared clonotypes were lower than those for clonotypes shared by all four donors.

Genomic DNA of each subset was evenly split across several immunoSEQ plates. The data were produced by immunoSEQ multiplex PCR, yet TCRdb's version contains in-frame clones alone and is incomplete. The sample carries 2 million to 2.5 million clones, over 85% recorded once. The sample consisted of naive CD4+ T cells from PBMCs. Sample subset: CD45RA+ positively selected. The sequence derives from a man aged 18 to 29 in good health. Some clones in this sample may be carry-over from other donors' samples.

In DNA form, the CDR3 reads TGTGCCAGCAGCTTAAGCGGCGTGAACACTGAAGCTTTCTTT. It yields the protein CASSLSGVNTEAFF. This rearrangement joins TRBV11-3 to TRBJ1-1; D not resolved. CDR1 and CDR2 (germline): SGHNT, YENEEA. The CDR3 totals 14 residues. V was shortened by 2 bases and J by 0 bases, with 7 bases between the two germline ends.